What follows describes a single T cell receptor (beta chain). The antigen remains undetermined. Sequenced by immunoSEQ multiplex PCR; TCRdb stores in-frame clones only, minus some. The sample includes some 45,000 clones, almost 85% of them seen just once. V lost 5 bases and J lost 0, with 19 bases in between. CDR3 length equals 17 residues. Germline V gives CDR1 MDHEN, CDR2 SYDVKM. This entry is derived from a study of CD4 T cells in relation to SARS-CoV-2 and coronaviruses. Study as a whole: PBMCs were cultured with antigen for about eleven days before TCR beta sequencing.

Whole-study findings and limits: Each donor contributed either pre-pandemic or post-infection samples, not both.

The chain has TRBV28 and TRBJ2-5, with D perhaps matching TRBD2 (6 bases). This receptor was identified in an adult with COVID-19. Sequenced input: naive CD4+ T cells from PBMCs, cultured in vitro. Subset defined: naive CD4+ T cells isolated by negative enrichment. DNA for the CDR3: TGTGCCAGCAGTGGAGGGTTTGGCCGGTTGGACCAAGAGACCCAGTACTTC. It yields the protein CASSGGFGRLDQETQYF.